The next 25 T cell receptor beta chains were all read from a single sample in a study of tissue T cells after allogeneic stem cell transplantation. TCRdb keeps only in-frame clones here, not all; method: immunoSEQ multiplex PCR. The top ten clones hold roughly 7.7% of a sample with about 24,000 clones, around 79% of them seen once. Sequenced here: tissue from the ileum, sampled at autopsy. These receptors were obtained from a female donor at least 60 years old with lung cancer.

This clone was seen only a few times. The rearrangement links TRBV11-3 to TRBJ2-7; no definite D call. V was clipped by 2 bases and J by 2 bases, with 10 bases between them. This CDR3 spans 14 amino acids. Germline loops: CDR1 SGHNT, CDR2 YENEEA. The CDR3 is CASSLRRGAYEQYF. CDR3 in DNA: TGTGCCAGCAGCTTACGTCGTGGGGCCTACGAGCAGTACTTC.

This chain joins TRBV9 and TRBJ2-1; D may be TRBD2 (5 bases). Per the germline V gene, CDR1 is SGDLS and CDR2 is YYNGEE. V dropped 0 bases and J dropped 3 bases, with 10 bases sitting between them. The CDR3 contains 15 residues. In nucleotides, the CDR3 is TGTGCCAGCAGCGTAGATGTAGCGAGCTACAATGAGCAGTTCTTC. Residues: CASSVDVASYNEQFF.

The J gene is TRBJ2-5, the V gene TRBV11-2; 9 bases match TRBD1. Trimming removed 5 bases from V and 3 bases from J; junction bases left unmatched: 7. This CDR3 spans 15 amino acids. Germline CDR1 and CDR2: SGHAT and FQNNGV. CDR3 sequence reads: CASSRTGGSEETQYF. In DNA form, the CDR3 reads TGTGCCAGCAGCCGAACAGGGGGCTCGGAAGAGACCCAGTACTTC. The full variable domain, rest sourced from reference TRBV11-2 and TRBJ2-5, is EAGVAQSPRYKIIEKRQSVAFWCNPISGHATLYWYQQILGQGPKLLIQFQNNGVVDDSQLPKDRFSAERLKGVDSTLKIQPAKLEDSAVYLCASSRTGGSEETQYFGPGTRLLVL.

This sequence joins TRBV4-3 and TRBJ1-4, with a possible D match to TRBD1 (6 bases). V was trimmed by 0 bases and J by 5 bases, leaving 19 bases between them. The CDR3 has 18 amino acids. CDR1 LGHNA and CDR2 YSLEER come from the germline V gene. This CDR3 reads CASSQDLLTGRSNEKLFF. Here the CDR3 DNA reads TGCGCCAGCAGCCAAGATCTGCTTACAGGGCGTTCCAATGAAAAACTGTTTTTT.

This clone was detected only a few times. The chain is built from TRBV4-1 and TRBJ1-2; D gene ambiguous. CDR3 length: 13 residues. Trimming cost V 1 base and J 5 bases, with 8 bases left between them. Germline assignment: CDR1 MGHRA and CDR2 YSYEKL. The CDR3: CASSQAGFYGYTF. CDR3 bases: TGCGCCAGCAGCCAAGCTGGGTTTTATGGCTACACCTTC.

This chain connects TRBV5-1 to TRBJ2-3, with D possibly TRBD2 on 6 matching bases. The CDR3 is made up of 14 amino acids. Trimming took off 0 bases at V and 6 bases at J, with 11 bases between the two ends. Germline CDR1 SGHRS, CDR2 YFSETQ. CDR3 loop: CASSLDTSSDTQYF. The CDR3 DNA follows: TGCGCCAGCAGCTTGGATACTAGCTCGGATACGCAGTATTTT.

This rearrangement joins TRBV28 to TRBJ2-7; no firm D call. This CDR3 is built from 12 residues. The germline V gene encodes CDR1 MDHEN and CDR2 SYDVKM. Trimming pared 5 bases from V and 5 bases from J, leaving 10 bases between. As DNA, the CDR3 is TGTGCCAGCAGTCTGAGACAAAACGAGCAGTACTTC. It codes for CASSLRQNEQYF.

This clone ranks as medium-sized. The V call is TRBV19, the J call TRBJ1-5; no definite D call. The CDR3 has 14 amino acids. Germline V gene lookup returns CDR1 LNHDA and CDR2 SQIVND (reference sequence). V dropped 3 bases and J dropped 2 bases, with 8 bases sitting between them. The CDR3 reads CASSMEVGNQPQHF. The CDR3 DNA follows: TGTGCCAGTAGTATGGAGGTGGGCAATCAGCCCCAGCATTTT.

A remark on this clone: The same CDR3 can be traced to other DNA sequences in this sample. The chain links TRBV5-1 to TRBJ2-5; D tentatively fits TRBD1 or TRBD2 (6 bases each). CDR3 length: 13 residues. CDR1 SGHRS and CDR2 YFSETQ come from the germline V gene. V gave up 1 base and J gave up 5 bases, with 9 bases separating them. CDR3 region: CASSLTGRETQYF. The CDR3 coding sequence is TGCGCCAGCAGCTTGACAGGGAGGGAGACCCAGTACTTC.

The V gene is TRBV30, the J gene TRBJ2-7; TRBD2 aligns across 8 bases. Germline CDR1 reads GTSNPN; CDR2 reads SVGIG (reference sequence). The CDR3 sequence is 12 residues long. J gave up 6 bases and V 2 bases, and 3 bases lay outside the gene matches. Here the CDR3 DNA reads TGTGCCTGGAGTATAAGCGGGAGCGAGCAGTACTTC. Protein product: CAWSISGSEQYF.

The chain couples TRBV11-3 to TRBJ2-2; the D gene could be TRBD1 or TRBD2 (5 bases each). Per germline, CDR1 SGHNT and CDR2 YENEEA. V was cut by 1 base and J by 6 bases, with 6 bases left in between. The CDR3 sequence is 13 residues long. The CDR3 is CASSLGGSGELFF. The DNA of the CDR3 is TGTGCCAGCAGCTTAGGGGGGTCCGGGGAGCTGTTTTTT. The full variable domain, rest sourced from reference TRBV11-3 and TRBJ2-2, is EAGVVQSPRYKIIEKKQPVAFWCNPISGHNTLYWYLQNLGQGPELLIRYENEEAVDDSQLPKDRFSAERLKGVDSTLKIQPAELGDSAVYLCASSLGGSGELFFGEGSRLTVL.

The rearrangement joins TRBV6-5 to TRBJ2-3; the D is unclear. The ends were cut back, 6 bases at V and 1 base at J, with 8 bases in the middle. Germline assignment: CDR1 MNHEY and CDR2 SVGAGI. The CDR3 sequence is 13 residues long. DNA of the CDR3: TGTGCCAGCAGGTTCCGGCGCACAGATACGCAGTATTTT. Protein: CASRFRRTDTQYF.

J is TRBJ1-2 and V is TRBV30; D call uncertain. Germline values: CDR1 GTSNPN, CDR2 SVGIG (reference sequence). There are 13 residues in the CDR3. The V end lost 2 bases, the J end lost 7 bases, and 14 bases lay between the germline ends. The CDR3 loop reads CAWSSGPTFGYTF. In DNA form, the CDR3 reads TGTGCCTGGAGTTCGGGTCCAACTTTTGGCTACACCTTC.

The chain recombines TRBV30 with TRBJ1-3, with TRBD1 matching 10 bases. Germline CDR1 and CDR2: GTSNPN and SVGIG (reference sequence). There are 15 residues in the CDR3. V was clipped by 5 bases and J by 4 bases; unmatched bases: 8. The CDR3 sequence: CAWDRDRGLGNTIYF. The CDR3 DNA sequence: TGTGCCTGGGACCGGGACAGGGGCTTGGGAAACACCATATATTTT. Full variable domain (rest looked up from reference TRBV30 and TRBJ1-3): SQTIHQWPATLVQPVGSPLSLECTVEGTSNPNLYWYRQAAGRGLQLLFYSVGIGQISSEVPQNLSASRPQDRQFILSSKKLLLSDSGFYLCAWDRDRGLGNTIYFGEGSWLTVV.

This chain connects TRBV6-5 to TRBJ1-3, with D possibly TRBD1 on 5 matching bases. V lost 5 bases, J lost 2 bases, and 13 bases lay in between. Germline V gives CDR1 MNHEY, CDR2 SVGAGI. The CDR3 consists of 15 residues. The CDR3 coding sequence is TGTGCCAGCAGTCCCCAGGGTGCGGCTGGAAACACCATATATTTT. It translates to CASSPQGAAGNTIYF.

The V call is TRBV7-2, the J call TRBJ2-5; 12 bases align to TRBD2. Trimming at V came to 0 bases and at J to 5 bases, leaving 10 bases not matched to a gene. The CDR3 is made up of 18 amino acids. Germline V gene data show CDR1 as SGHTA and CDR2 as FQGNSA. CDR3 in amino acids: CASSLATLAGGRGETQYF. The CDR3 DNA follows: TGTGCCAGCAGCTTAGCCACTCTAGCGGGGGGGAGAGGCGAGACCCAGTACTTC.

This clone is a singleton in its sample. This chain connects TRBV10-3 to TRBJ2-7, with a tentative D call TRBD2 (5 bases). Germline V lookup: CDR1 ENHRY, CDR2 SYGVKD. The CDR3 extends over 13 amino acids. Trimming took off 6 bases at V and 6 bases at J, with 15 bases between the two ends. In nucleotides, the CDR3 is TGTGCCATCAGAAGCGGATTCGGGGTCGAGCAGTACTTC. Translating gives CAIRSGFGVEQYF.

This clone has just a few counts. The V gene is TRBV18, the J gene TRBJ1-1; possible D gene TRBD1, 5 bases. The CDR3 sequence is 15 residues long. Germline V gives CDR1 KGHSH, CDR2 LQKENI. V was clipped by 3 bases and J by 0 bases, with 11 bases between them. DNA for the CDR3: TGTGCCAGCTCACCTTCGGGGGTGGTGAACACTGAAGCTTTCTTT. Protein sequence: CASSPSGVVNTEAFF.

The chain couples TRBV30 to TRBJ2-2; D tentatively fits TRBD1 or TRBD2 (6 bases each). This CDR3 spans 13 amino acids. Looked up from germline, CDR1 is GTSNPN and CDR2 is SVGIG (reference sequence). V dropped 8 bases and J dropped 7 bases, with 17 bases sitting between them. The CDR3 reads CAGEIGGGGELFF. The CDR3 DNA reads TGTGCCGGTGAGATAGGGGGAGGCGGGGAGCTGTTTTTT. Variable domain in full (rest from reference TRBV30 and TRBJ2-2): SQTIHQWPATLVQPVGSPLSLECTVEGTSNPNLYWYRQAAGRGLQLLFYSVGIGQISSEVPQNLSASRPQDRQFILSSKKLLLSDSGFYLCAGEIGGGGELFFGEGSRLTVL.

The J gene is TRBJ2-7, the V gene TRBV6-6; 13 bases align to TRBD2. CDR1 is MNHNY, CDR2 SVGAGI, per germline (reference sequence). This CDR3 has 15 residues. V was pared by 6 bases and J by 6 bases, with 8 bases of the junction left unmatched. CDR3 in DNA: TGTGCCAGCAGGCCCGGACTAGCGGGGGTAAGCGAGCAGTACTTC. Translating it yields CASRPGLAGVSEQYF.

The DNA of the CDR3 is TGTGCCAGCAGCGACGCGGGACAGGGGTGGGGCTACACCTTC. Amino acids: CASSDAGQGWGYTF. This rearrangement joins TRBV9 to TRBJ1-2; 10 bases line up with TRBD1. V shed 3 bases and J 8 bases; nucleotides not matched to a gene: 7. The length of the CDR3 is 14 residues. Germline lookup yields CDR1 SGDLS and CDR2 YYNGEE.

This sequence joins TRBV19 and TRBJ2-1; tentative D call: TRBD2 (6 bases). Germline assignment: CDR1 LNHDA and CDR2 SQIVND (reference sequence). CDR3 length: 17 amino acids. V was clipped by 6 bases and J by 5 bases, with 23 bases between them. CDR3 bases: TGTGCCAGTAGCCCACATTACTCCGGGACTTACAACAATGAGCAGTTCTTC. As protein: CASSPHYSGTYNNEQFF.

This clone counts as medium-sized. The chain is built from TRBV30 and TRBJ1-5; D possibly corresponds to TRBD1 (6 bases). Germline CDR1 GTSNPN, CDR2 SVGIG (reference sequence). This CDR3 comprises 14 residues. V was shortened by 3 bases and J by 4 bases, with 13 bases between the two germline ends. The CDR3 region is CAWSLLGGNQPQHF. The CDR3 bases are TGTGCCTGGAGCCTCTTAGGGGGAAATCAGCCCCAGCATTTT.

The genes are TRBV7-2 and TRBJ1-4; D is unresolved. Germline loops: CDR1 SGHTA, CDR2 FQGNSA. Trimming removed 1 base at V and 8 bases at J, with 14 bases between. The CDR3 is 15 residues long. The CDR3 loop is CASSLESGFREKLFF. The CDR3 DNA follows: TGTGCCAGCAGCTTAGAGTCGGGCTTCCGGGAAAAACTGTTTTTT.

The chain combines TRBV9 with TRBJ2-3; 11 nucleotides match TRBD2. The V gene's germline CDR1 is SGDLS and CDR2 YYNGEE. Unmatched junction bases numbered 6, after V lost 0 bases and J lost 6 bases. The CDR3 runs to 16 residues. The CDR3 coding sequence is TGTGCCAGCAGCGTAGGACTAGCGGGAATTGGGGATACGCAGTATTTT. Its protein product is CASSVGLAGIGDTQYF.